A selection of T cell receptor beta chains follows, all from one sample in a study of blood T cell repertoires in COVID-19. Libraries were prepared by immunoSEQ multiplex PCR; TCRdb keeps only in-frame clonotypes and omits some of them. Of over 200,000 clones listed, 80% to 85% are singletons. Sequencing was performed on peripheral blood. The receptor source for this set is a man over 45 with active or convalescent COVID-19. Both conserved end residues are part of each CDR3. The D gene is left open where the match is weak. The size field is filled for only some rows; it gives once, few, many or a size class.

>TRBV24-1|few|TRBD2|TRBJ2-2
CATGSGGTGELFF
TGTGCCACCGGCTCGGGAGGCACCGGGGAGCTGTTTTTT
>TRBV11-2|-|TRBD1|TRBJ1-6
CASSLTGGSSPLHF
TGTGCCAGCAGCCTGACAGGGGGGAGCTCACCCCTCCACTTT
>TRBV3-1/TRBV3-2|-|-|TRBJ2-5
CASSPPGAETQYF
TGTGCCAGCAGCCCCCCAGGGGCAGAGACCCAGTACTTC
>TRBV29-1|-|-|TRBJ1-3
CSAFISGNTIYF
TGCAGCGCTTTCATTTCTGGAAACACCATATATTTT
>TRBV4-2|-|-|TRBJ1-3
CASSQDAGVSGNTIYF
TGTGCCAGCAGCCAAGATGCAGGTGTCTCTGGAAACACCATATATTTT
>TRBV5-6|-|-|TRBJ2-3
CASSLGGLLDTQYF
TGTGCCAGCAGCTTGGGTGGCCTTCTAGATACGCAGTATTTT
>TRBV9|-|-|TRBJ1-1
CASSISGITNTEAFF
TGTGCCAGCAGCATTAGCGGGATAACGAACACTGAAGCTTTCTTT
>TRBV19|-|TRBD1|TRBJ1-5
CASSRGTGGTNQPQHF
TGTGCCAGTAGTAGGGGGACAGGGGGAACTAATCAGCCCCAGCATTTT
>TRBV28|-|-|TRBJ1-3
CASSLDGDGNTIYF
TGTGCCAGCAGTTTAGACGGGGATGGAAACACCATATATTTT
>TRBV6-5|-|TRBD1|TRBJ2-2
CASSYGTGVTGELFF
TGTGCCAGCAGTTACGGCACAGGGGTCACCGGGGAGCTGTTTTTT
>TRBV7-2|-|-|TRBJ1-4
CASSLTSNEKLFF
TGTGCCAGCAGCTTAACTAGTAATGAAAAACTGTTTTTT
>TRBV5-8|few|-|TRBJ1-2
CASSLGRGSYGYTF
TGTGCCAGCAGCTTGGGGCGCGGGAGCTATGGCTACACCTTC
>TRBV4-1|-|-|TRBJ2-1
CASSQASDGGEQFF
TGCGCCAGCAGCCAAGCCTCAGACGGGGGTGAGCAGTTCTTC
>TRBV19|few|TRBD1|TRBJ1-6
CASSPRTGLSSYNSPLHF
TGTGCCAGTAGTCCGAGGACAGGTTTAAGCTCCTATAATTCACCCCTCCACTTT
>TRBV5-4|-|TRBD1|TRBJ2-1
CASSRTGANEQFF
TGTGCCAGCAGCCGGACAGGGGCCAATGAGCAGTTCTTC
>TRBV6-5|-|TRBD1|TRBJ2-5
CASSYGTGGFETQYF
TGTGCCAGCAGTTATGGGACAGGGGGATTCGAGACCCAGTACTTC
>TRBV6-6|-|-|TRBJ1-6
CASSSLGSSYNSPLHF
TGTGCCAGCAGTTCCTTAGGGAGCTCCTATAATTCACCCCTCCACTTT
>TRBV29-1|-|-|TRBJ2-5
CSVEGVAVGETQYF
TGCAGCGTTGAGGGGGTAGCGGTGGGGGAGACCCAGTACTTC
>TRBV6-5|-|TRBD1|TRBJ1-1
CASKLRDRPEAFF
TGTGCCAGCAAACTCCGGGACAGACCTGAAGCTTTCTTT
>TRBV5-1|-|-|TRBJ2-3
CASSLGYTMGTDTQYF
TGCGCCAGCAGCTTGGGGTACACGATGGGCACAGATACGCAGTATTTT
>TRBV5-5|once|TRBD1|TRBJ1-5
CASSLGDRSDQPQHF
TGTGCCAGCAGCTTGGGGGACAGGAGCGATCAGCCCCAGCATTTT
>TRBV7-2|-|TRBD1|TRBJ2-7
CASSLGIDRGYEQYF
TGTGCCAGCAGCTTAGGGATCGACAGGGGCTACGAGCAGTACTTC
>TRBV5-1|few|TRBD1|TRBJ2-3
CASSLGGRGSADTQYF
TGCGCCAGCAGCTTGGGGGGCAGGGGGTCTGCAGATACGCAGTATTTT
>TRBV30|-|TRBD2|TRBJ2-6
CAWSGGIRSGANVLTF
TGTGCCTGGAGCGGGGGGATCCGCTCTGGGGCCAACGTCCTGACTTTC
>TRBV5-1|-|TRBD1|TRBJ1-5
CASSSEDRGQPQHF
TGCGCCAGCAGCTCTGAGGACAGGGGTCAGCCCCAGCATTTT
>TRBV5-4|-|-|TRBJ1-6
CASSPKGGNSPLHF
TGTGCCAGCAGCCCAAAGGGAGGTAATTCACCCCTCCACTTT
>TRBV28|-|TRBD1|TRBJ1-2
CASRAGQMGGYTF
TGTGCCAGCAGGGCGGGACAGATGGGTGGCTACACCTTC
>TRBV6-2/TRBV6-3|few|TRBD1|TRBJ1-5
CASSRPLGTGNQPQHF
TGTGCCAGCAGTCGACCACTCGGGACAGGGAATCAGCCCCAGCATTTT
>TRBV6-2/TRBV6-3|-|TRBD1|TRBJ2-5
CASSPTGGGETQYF
TGTGCCAGCAGCCCGACAGGGGGTGGGGAGACCCAGTACTTC
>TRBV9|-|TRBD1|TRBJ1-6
CASSLTGLNSPLHF
TGTGCCAGCAGCTTGACAGGGCTGAATTCACCCCTCCACTTT
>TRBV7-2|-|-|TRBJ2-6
CASSYSGGSGANVLTF
TGTGCCAGCAGCTATTCAGGGGGGTCTGGGGCCAACGTCCTGACTTTC
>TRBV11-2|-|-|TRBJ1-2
CASSPDPGSYGYTF
TGTGCCAGCAGCCCAGACCCAGGGTCTTATGGCTACACCTTC
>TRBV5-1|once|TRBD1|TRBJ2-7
CASSLSGTGPYEQYF
TGCGCCAGCAGCTTGTCCGGGACAGGACCCTACGAGCAGTACTTC
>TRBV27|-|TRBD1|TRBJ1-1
CASSLQDRGEAFF
TGTGCCAGCAGTTTACAGGACAGGGGTGAGGCTTTCTTT
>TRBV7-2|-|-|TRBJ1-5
CASNLGGAGYSNQPQHF
TGTGCCAGCAACCTCGGCGGGGCAGGCTATAGCAATCAGCCCCAGCATTTT
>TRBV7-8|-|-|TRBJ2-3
CASSNRAGIDTQYF
TGTGCCAGCAGCAATCGGGCGGGGATAGATACGCAGTATTTT
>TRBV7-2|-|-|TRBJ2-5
CASSLTGLDQETQYF
TGTGCCAGCAGCTTAACAGGGCTAGATCAAGAGACCCAGTACTTC
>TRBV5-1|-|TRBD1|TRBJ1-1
CASIRTGGTEAFF
TGCGCCAGCATTAGGACAGGGGGTACTGAAGCTTTCTTT
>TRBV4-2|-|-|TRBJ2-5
CASSQRLTETQYF
TGTGCCAGCAGCCAACGACTGACAGAGACCCAGTACTTC
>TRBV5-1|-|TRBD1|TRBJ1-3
CASSLEQGNTIYF
TGCGCCAGCAGCTTGGAACAGGGGAACACCATATATTTT
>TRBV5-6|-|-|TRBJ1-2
CASSKINRENYGYTF
TGTGCCAGCAGCAAGATAAACAGGGAAAACTATGGCTACACCTTC
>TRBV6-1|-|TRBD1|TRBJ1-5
CASSETRGGYSNQPQQPQHF
TGTGCCAGCAGTGAAACGCGAGGGGGCTATAGCAATCAGCCTCAACAGCCCCAGCATTTT
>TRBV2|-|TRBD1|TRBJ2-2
CASRRQGDTGELFF
TGTGCCAGCAGGAGACAGGGGGACACCGGGGAGCTGTTTTTT
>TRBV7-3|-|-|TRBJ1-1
CASSQYKNTEAFF
TGTGCCAGCAGCCAATACAAGAACACTGAAGCTTTCTTT
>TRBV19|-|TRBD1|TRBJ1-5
CASSINRGGNQPQHF
TGTGCCAGTAGTATAAACAGGGGGGGCAATCAGCCCCAGCATTTT
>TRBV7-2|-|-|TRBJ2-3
CASSSRTASTDTQYF
TGTGCCAGCAGCTCCCGGACAGCTAGCACAGATACGCAGTATTTT